What follows is one T cell receptor beta chain and its context. This record belongs to a study of blood T cell repertoires in COVID-19. Study background: Acute-phase and convalescent COVID-19 samples originated in the United States, Italy and Spain. From T cells, B-cell-depleted T cells, or PBMCs came the material, which was cDNA or gDNA.

This CDR3 contains 16 residues. Trimming removed 6 bases from V and 0 bases from J, with 15 bases in between. CDR1 and CDR2 (germline): MNHEY, SMNVEV (reference sequence). Patients in Seattle were enrolled during active infection, then followed longitudinally. The table came from immunoSEQ multiplex PCR; TCRdb's copy has only in-frame clones and leaves some out. The sample has over 200,000 clones; about 90% are singletons. The sequence was obtained from a man aged 25-45 years with COVID-19, enrolled during active disease. Sequenced material: peripheral blood. This chain connects TRBV27 to TRBJ2-1, with D possibly matching TRBD2 (5 bases). CDR3 nucleotides: TGTGCCAGCAGAACCCAACGGGGTAGCTCCTACAATGAGCAGTTCTTC. The encoded protein is CASRTQRGSSYNEQFF.